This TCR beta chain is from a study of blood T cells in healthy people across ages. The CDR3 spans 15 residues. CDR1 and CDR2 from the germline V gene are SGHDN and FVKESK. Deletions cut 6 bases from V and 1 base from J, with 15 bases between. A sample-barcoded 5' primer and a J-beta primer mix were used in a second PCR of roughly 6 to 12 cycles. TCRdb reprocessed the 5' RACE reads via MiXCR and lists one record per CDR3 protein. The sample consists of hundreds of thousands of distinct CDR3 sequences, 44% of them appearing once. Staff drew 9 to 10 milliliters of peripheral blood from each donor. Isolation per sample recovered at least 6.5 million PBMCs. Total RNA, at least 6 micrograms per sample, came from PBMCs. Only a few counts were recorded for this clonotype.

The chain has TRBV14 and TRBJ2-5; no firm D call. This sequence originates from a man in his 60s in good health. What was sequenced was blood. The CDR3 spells CASSLRLATQETQYF. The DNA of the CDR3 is TGTGCCAGCAGTCTTAGGTTGGCCACCCAAGAGACCCAGTACTTC.